This TCR beta chain was captured by sequencing in a study of shared clonotypes between healthy human individuals. Trimming stripped 4 bases from V and 2 bases from J, with 12 bases between. Germline V CDR1 and CDR2: SGDLS, YYNGEE. The length of the CDR3 is 14 residues. The material for each subset, its genomic DNA, was split evenly across several immunoSEQ plates. Sequencing was performed with immunoSEQ multiplex PCR; in TCRdb, only in-frame clones are kept and a portion is missing. The sample shows 1,400,000 or so clones, 98% of them seen only once. The receptor's source is a man under 40 in good health. The genes are TRBV9 and TRBJ2-5; D is unclear. Source material: naive CD4+ T cells sorted from blood. Subset denoted: CD45RA+ positively selected. CDR3 coding DNA: TGTGCCAGCAGCCCCTTGGCGGTACAAGAGACCCAGTACTTC. Translation gives CASSPLAVQETQYF.